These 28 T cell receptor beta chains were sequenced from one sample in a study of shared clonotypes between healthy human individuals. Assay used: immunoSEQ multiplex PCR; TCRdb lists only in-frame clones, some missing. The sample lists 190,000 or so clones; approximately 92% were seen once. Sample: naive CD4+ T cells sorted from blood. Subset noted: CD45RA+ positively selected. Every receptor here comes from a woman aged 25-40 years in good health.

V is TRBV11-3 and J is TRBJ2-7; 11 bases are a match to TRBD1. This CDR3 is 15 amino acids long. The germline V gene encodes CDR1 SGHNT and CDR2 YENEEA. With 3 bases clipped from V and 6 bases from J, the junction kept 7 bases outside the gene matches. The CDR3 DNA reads TGTGCCAGCAGCTTTCCCGGACAGGGGGCGCGCGAGCAGTACTTC. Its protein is CASSFPGQGAREQYF.

The CDR3 coding sequence is TGCAGCGTACACAGCGCTGAAAAACTGTTTTTT. Encoded protein: CSVHSAEKLFF. The chain joins TRBV29-1 to TRBJ1-4, with D unresolved. V lost 6 bases, J lost 7 bases, and 9 bases lay in between. CDR3 length: 11 amino acids. CDR1 and CDR2 from the germline V gene are SQVTM and ANQGSEA. Filled out from reference TRBV29-1 and TRBJ1-4, the complete variable domain reads SAVISQKPSRDICQRGTSLTIQCQVDSQVTMMFWYRQQPGQSLTLIATANQGSEATYESGFVIDKFPISRPNLTFSTLTVSNMSPEDSSIYLCSVHSAEKLFFGSGTQLSVL.

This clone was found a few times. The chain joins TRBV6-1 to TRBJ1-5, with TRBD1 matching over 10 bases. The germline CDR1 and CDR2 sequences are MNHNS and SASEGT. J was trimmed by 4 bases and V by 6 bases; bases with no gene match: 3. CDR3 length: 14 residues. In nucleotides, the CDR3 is TGTGCCAGCAGCTCGGGACAGGGGAATCAGCCCCAGCATTTT. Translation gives CASSSGQGNQPQHF.

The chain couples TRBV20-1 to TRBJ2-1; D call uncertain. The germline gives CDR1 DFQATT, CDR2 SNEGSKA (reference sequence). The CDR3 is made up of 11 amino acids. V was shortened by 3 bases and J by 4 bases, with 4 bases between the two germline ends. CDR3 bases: TGCAGTGCTAGCCTGTACAATGAGCAGTTCTTC. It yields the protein CSASLYNEQFF.

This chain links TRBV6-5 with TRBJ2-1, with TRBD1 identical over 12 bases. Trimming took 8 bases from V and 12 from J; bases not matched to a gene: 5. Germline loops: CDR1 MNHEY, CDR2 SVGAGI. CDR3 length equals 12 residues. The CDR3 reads CASRDRGQGQFF. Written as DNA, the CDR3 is TGTGCCAGCCGGGACAGGGGGCAGGGGCAGTTCTTC.

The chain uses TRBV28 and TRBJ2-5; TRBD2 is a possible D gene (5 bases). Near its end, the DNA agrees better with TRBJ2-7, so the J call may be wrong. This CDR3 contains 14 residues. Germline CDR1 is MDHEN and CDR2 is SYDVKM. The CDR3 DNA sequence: TGTGCCAGCAGTCTCGGGTGGTCTAGCACCGAGCAGTACTTC. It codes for CASSLGWSSTEQYF.

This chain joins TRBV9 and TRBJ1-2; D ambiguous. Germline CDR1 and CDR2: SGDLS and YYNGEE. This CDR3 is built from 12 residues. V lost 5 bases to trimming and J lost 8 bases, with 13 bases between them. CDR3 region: CASSAPGYGYTF. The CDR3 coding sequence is TGTGCCAGCAGTGCTCCGGGATACGGCTACACCTTC.

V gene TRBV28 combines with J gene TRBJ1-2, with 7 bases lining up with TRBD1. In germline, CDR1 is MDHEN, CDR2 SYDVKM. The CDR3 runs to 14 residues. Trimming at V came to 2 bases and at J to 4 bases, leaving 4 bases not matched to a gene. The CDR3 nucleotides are TGTGCCAGCAGTTTAACAGGGGCTGTCTATGGCTACACCTTC. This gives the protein CASSLTGAVYGYTF.

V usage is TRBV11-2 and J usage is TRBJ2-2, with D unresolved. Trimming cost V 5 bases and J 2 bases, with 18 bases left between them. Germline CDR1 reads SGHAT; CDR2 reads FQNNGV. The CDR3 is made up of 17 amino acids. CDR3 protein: CASSQNHLLRNTGELFF. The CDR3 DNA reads TGTGCCAGCAGCCAAAACCATTTACTGAGAAACACCGGGGAGCTGTTTTTT.

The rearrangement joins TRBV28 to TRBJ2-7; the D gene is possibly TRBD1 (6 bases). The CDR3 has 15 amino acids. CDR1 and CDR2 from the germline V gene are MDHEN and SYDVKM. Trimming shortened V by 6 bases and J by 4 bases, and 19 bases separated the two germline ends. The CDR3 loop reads CASRQGPLKFYEQYF. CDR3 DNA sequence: TGTGCCAGCAGACAGGGTCCCCTCAAATTTTACGAGCAGTACTTC.

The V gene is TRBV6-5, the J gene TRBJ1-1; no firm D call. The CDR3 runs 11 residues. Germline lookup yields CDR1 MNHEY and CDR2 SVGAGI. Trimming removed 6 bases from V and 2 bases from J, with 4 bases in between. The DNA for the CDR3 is TGTGCCAGCAGGAAAAACACTGAAGCTTTCTTT. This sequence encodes CASRKNTEAFF.

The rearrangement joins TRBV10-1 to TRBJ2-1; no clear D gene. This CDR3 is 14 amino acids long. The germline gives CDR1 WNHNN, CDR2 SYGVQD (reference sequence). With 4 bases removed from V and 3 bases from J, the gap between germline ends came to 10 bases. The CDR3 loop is CASSAPGLYNEQFF. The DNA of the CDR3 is TGCGCCAGCAGTGCCCCAGGCCTCTACAATGAGCAGTTCTTC.

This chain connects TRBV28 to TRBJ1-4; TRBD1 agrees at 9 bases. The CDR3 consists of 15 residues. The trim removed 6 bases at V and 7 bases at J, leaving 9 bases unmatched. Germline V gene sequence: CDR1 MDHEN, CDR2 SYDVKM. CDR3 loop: CASSAPGTGLEKLFF. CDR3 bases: TGTGCCAGCAGCGCCCCGGGGACAGGGCTTGAAAAACTGTTTTTT. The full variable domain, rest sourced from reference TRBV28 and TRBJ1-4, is DVKVTQSSRYLVKRTGEKVFLECVQDMDHENMFWYRQDPGLGLRLIYFSYDVKMKEKGDIPEGYSVSREKKERFSLILESASTNQTSMYLCASSAPGTGLEKLFFGSGTQLSVL.

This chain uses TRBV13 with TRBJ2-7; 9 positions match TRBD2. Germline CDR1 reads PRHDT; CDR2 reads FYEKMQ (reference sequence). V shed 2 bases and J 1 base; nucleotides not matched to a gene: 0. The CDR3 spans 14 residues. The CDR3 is CASSLLAGSYEQYF. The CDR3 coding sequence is TGTGCCAGCAGCTTACTAGCGGGGTCCTACGAGCAGTACTTC. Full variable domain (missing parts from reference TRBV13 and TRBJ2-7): AAGVIQSPRHLIKEKRETATLKCYPIPRHDTVYWYQQGPGQDPQFLISFYEKMQSDKGSIPDRFSAQQFSDYHSELNMSSLELGDSALYFCASSLLAGSYEQYFGPGTRLTVT.

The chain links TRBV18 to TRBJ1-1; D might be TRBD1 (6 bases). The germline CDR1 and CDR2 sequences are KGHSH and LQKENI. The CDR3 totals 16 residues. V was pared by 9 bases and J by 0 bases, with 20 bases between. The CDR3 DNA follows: TGTGCCAGTCGGGACGGTGGGGGGCTGATGAACACTGAAGCTTTCTTT. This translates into CASRDGGGLMNTEAFF.

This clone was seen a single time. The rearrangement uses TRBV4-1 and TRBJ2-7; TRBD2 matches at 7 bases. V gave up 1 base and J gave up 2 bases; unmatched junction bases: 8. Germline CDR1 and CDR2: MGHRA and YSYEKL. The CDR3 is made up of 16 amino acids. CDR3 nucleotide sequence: TGCGCCAGCAGCCAAGCGGCCCAGCGGGGCGCCTACGAGCAGTACTTC. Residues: CASSQAAQRGAYEQYF.

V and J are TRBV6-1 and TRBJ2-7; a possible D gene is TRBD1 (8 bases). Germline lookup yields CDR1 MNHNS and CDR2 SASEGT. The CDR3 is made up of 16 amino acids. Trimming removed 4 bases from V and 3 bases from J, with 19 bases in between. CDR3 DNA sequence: TGTGCCAGCAGTGCCCAATATACAGGGGGGGTCTACGAGCAGTACTTC. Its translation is CASSAQYTGGVYEQYF.

This chain's CDR3 is CASRAQGGNQPQHF. The CDR3, as DNA: TGTGCCAGCAGGGCACAGGGAGGGAATCAGCCCCAGCATTTT. V usage is TRBV28 and J usage is TRBJ1-5; TRBD1 might be the D (6 bases). The V gene lost 6 bases and the J gene lost 4 bases, with 13 bases spanning the gap. The CDR3 is 14 amino acids. Per the germline V gene, CDR1 is MDHEN and CDR2 is SYDVKM.

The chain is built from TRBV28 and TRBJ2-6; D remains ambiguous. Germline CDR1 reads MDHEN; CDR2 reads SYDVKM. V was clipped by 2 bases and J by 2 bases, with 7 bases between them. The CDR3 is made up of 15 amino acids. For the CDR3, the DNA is TGTGCCAGCAGTTTAAGGCGCGCTGGGGCCAACGTCCTGACTTTC. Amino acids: CASSLRRAGANVLTF.

CDR3 region: CASSLQGQAQNTEAFF. The CDR3 nucleotides are TGTGCCAGCTCACTCCAGGGACAGGCCCAAAACACTGAAGCTTTCTTT. The V gene is TRBV18, the J gene TRBJ1-1; 8 bases match TRBD1. After removal of 4 bases from V and 2 bases from J, the junction contained 9 bases not matched to a gene. The CDR3 is made up of 16 amino acids. In germline, CDR1 is KGHSH, CDR2 LQKENI.

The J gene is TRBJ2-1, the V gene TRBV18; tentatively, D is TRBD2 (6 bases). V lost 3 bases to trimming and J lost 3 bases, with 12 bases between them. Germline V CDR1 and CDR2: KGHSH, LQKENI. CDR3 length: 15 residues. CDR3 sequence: CASSPPGTLYNEQFF. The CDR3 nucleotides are TGTGCCAGCTCACCCCCGGGGACTCTCTACAATGAGCAGTTCTTC.

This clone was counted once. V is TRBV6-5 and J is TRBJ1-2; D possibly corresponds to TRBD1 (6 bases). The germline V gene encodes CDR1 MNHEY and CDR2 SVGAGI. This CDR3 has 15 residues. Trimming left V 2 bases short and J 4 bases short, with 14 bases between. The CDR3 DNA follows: TGTGCCAGCAGTTACGTACAGGGTGATGTCTATGGCTACACCTTC. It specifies CASSYVQGDVYGYTF.

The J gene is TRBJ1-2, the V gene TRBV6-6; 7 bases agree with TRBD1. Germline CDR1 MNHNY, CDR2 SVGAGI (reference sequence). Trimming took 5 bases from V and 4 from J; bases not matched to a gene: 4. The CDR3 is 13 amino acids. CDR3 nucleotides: TGTGCCAGCAGTACGGGACAGAGCTATGGCTACACCTTC. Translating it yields CASSTGQSYGYTF.

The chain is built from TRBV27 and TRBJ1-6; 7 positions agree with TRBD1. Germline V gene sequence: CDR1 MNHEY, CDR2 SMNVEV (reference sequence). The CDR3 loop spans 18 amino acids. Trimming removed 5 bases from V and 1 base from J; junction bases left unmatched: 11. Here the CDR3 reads CASSPDRVYRSYNSPLHF. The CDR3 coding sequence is TGTGCCAGCAGTCCCGACAGGGTCTATCGATCCTATAATTCACCCCTCCACTTT.

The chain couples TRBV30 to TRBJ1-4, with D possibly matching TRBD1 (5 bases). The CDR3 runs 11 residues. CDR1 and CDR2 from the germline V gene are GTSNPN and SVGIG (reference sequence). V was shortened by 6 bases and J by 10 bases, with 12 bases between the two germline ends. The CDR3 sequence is CACRDPRKLFF. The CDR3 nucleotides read TGTGCCTGTCGGGACCCACGAAAACTGTTTTTT.

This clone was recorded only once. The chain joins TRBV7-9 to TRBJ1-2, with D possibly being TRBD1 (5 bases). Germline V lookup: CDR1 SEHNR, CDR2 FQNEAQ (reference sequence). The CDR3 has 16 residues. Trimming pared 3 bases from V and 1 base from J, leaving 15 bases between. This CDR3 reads CASSFKNSGLNYGYTF. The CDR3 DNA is TGTGCCAGCAGCTTTAAGAACTCGGGACTTAACTATGGCTACACCTTC.

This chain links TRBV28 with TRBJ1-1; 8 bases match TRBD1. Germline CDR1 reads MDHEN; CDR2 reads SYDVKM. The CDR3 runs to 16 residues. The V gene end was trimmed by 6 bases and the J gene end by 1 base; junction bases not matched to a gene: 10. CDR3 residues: CASRGRTGRGNTEAFF. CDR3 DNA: TGTGCCAGCAGGGGACGGACAGGGAGGGGGAACACTGAAGCTTTCTTT.

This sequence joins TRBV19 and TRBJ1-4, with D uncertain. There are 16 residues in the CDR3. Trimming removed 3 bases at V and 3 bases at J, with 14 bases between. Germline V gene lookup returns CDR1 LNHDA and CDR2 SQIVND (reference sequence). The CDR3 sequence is CASSIFRRMSNEKLFF. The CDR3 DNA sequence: TGTGCCAGTAGTATTTTCCGGCGGATGTCTAATGAAAAACTGTTTTTT.